This record concerns one T cell receptor (beta chain) sequence. Its antigen is still unknown. Here immunoSEQ multiplex PCR was the method, and the copy in TCRdb shows in-frame clones only, minus some. The sample lists about 72,000 clones, around 82% occurring once. These data belong to a study of neoadjuvant anti-PD-1 for oral cavity cancer. Study as a whole: Most patients had three to four biweekly doses of 3 mg/kg nivolumab before resection. Around day 43, patients without progression received a fourth nivolumab dose before surgery. Regarding the study as a whole: Non-responders to neoadjuvant nivolumab had significantly more clonal PBMC T cells than responders.

This sequence was found in a person aged 35-79 years with oral cavity squamous cell carcinoma. This sample comprised PBMCs, obtained before nivolumab (anti-PD-1) treatment.

CDR3 sequence: CASSASGTGKKLPYEQYF. As DNA, the CDR3 is TGTGCCAGCTCAGCCTCAGGGACAGGCAAAAAATTGCCCTACGAGCAGTACTTC. The chain uses TRBV18 and TRBJ2-7; the match to TRBD1 covers 8 bases. This CDR3 is 18 amino acids long. V was clipped by 5 bases and J by 2 bases; unmatched bases: 17. Germline lookup yields CDR1 KGHSH and CDR2 LQKENI.